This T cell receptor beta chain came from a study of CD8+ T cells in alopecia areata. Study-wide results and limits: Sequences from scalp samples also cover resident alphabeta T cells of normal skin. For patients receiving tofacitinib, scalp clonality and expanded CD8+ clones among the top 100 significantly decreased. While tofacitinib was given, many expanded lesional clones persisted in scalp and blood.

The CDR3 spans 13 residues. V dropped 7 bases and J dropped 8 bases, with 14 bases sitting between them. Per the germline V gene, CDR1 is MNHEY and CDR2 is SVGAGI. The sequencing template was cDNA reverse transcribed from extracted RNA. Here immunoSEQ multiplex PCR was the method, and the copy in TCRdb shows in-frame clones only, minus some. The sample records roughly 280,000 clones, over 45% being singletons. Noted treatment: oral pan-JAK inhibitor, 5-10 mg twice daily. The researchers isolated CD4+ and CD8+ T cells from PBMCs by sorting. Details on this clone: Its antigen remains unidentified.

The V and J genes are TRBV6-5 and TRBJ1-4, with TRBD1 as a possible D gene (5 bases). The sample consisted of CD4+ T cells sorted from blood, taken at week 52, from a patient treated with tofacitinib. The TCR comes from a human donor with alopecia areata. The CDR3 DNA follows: TGTGCCAGCAACGACCGGGCAGGGGAAAAACTGTTTTTT. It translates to CASNDRAGEKLFF.